These 30 T cell receptor beta chains were sequenced from one sample in a study of Ad26.COV2.S vaccination and SARS-CoV-2 variants. Treatment described: over 15 received Ad26.COV2.S at low or high dose, single or two shots; roughly 5 received placebo; per-sample allocation not given. On day 63 after the first injection, vaccine and placebo recipients gave samples. Sequencing used immunoSEQ multiplex PCR; TCRdb keeps in-frame clones, though not all of them. In the table there are hundreds of thousands of clones, about 89% of which are singletons. The sequencing used peripheral blood, collected in a trial of Ad26.COV2.S vaccine versus placebo. These receptors were obtained from a person between 18 and 65 years old who received the Ad26.COV2.S COVID-19 vaccine or a placebo.

In its sample, this clone was seen a few times. The V and J genes are TRBV6-1 and TRBJ2-7; D is undetermined. Trimming cost V 3 bases and J 2 bases, with 14 bases left between them. The V gene's germline CDR1 is MNHNS and CDR2 SASEGT. The CDR3 spans 15 residues. DNA for the CDR3: TGTGCCAGCAGTGACCCTTTTGGGTTGGCCTACGAGCAGTACTTC. It yields the protein CASSDPFGLAYEQYF.

The J gene is TRBJ2-4, the V gene TRBV6-2 or TRBV6-3, with 10 positions matching TRBD1. Germline V gene data show CDR1 as MNHEY and CDR2 as SVGEGT. The CDR3 runs 16 residues. V shed 5 bases and J 3 bases; nucleotides not matched to a gene: 7. CDR3 in DNA: TGTGCCAGCAGTAATACCGGGACAGGGGTCAAAAACATTCAGTACTTC. This sequence encodes CASSNTGTGVKNIQYF.

The CDR3 spells CASSPSGPDTQYF. CDR3 coding DNA: TGTGCCAGCTCACCTTCAGGGCCAGATACGCAGTATTTT. The chain uses TRBV18 and TRBJ2-3, with a tentative D call TRBD1 (5 bases). The CDR3 is made up of 13 amino acids. V was clipped by 3 bases and J by 4 bases, with 8 bases between them. Germline assignment: CDR1 KGHSH and CDR2 LQKENI.

The rearrangement uses TRBV11-2 and TRBJ2-1; a weak D match, TRBD1 (6 bases). Germline V gene sequence: CDR1 SGHAT, CDR2 FQNNGV. V was shortened by 1 base and J by 0 bases, with 13 bases between the two germline ends. This CDR3 contains 17 residues. The CDR3 nucleotides read TGTGCCAGCAGCTTAGGGGTGGGGGCGAGCTCCTACAATGAGCAGTTCTTC. This translates into CASSLGVGASSYNEQFF.

The chain couples TRBV3-1 (or the pseudogene TRBV3-2) to TRBJ1-1, with a weak D call TRBD1 (5 bases). Trimming removed 0 bases at V and 8 bases at J, with 7 bases between. Germline loops: CDR1 LGHDT, CDR2 YNNKEL (reference sequence). CDR3 length: 12 amino acids. Here the CDR3 reads CASSQERGEAFF. CDR3 bases: TGTGCCAGCAGCCAAGAACGGGGGGAAGCTTTCTTT.

The chain joins TRBV9 to TRBJ1-6; D gene unclear. The germline V gene encodes CDR1 SGDLS and CDR2 YYNGEE. CDR3 length equals 15 residues. Trimming took 5 bases from V and 0 from J, leaving 9 bases between them. CDR3 sequence reads: CASRRGSSYNSPLHF. The CDR3 DNA reads TGTGCCAGCAGACGAGGGAGCTCCTATAATTCACCCCTCCACTTT.

The genes are TRBV9 and TRBJ2-2, with D possibly TRBD2 on 5 matching bases. Germline CDR1 SGDLS, CDR2 YYNGEE. Trimming cost V 0 bases and J 4 bases, with 19 bases left between them. This CDR3 has 18 amino acids. CDR3 bases: TGTGCCAGCAGCGTAGGGCCGGGTCGGGATTTCATCACCGGGGAGCTGTTTTTT. Translating it yields CASSVGPGRDFITGELFF.

This clone was detected once. J is TRBJ1-2 and V is TRBV7-2; D might be TRBD1 (5 bases). V lost 4 bases, J lost 8 bases, and 11 bases lay in between. This CDR3 region has 12 residues. Germline assignment: CDR1 SGHTA and CDR2 FQGNSA. CDR3 residues: CASSYSGLGYTF. The DNA of the CDR3 is TGTGCCAGCAGCTATTCAGGGTTGGGCTACACCTTC.

This clone was detected a few times. V is TRBV7-2 and J is TRBJ2-7; TRBD2 matches at 10 bases. Germline trimming cut 5 bases from V and 3 bases from J; bases unmatched to any gene: 7. Germline values: CDR1 SGHTA, CDR2 FQGNSA. The CDR3 has 15 amino acids. CDR3 nucleotide sequence: TGTGCCAGCAGCACCGGACTAGCGGTCCTCTACGAGCAGTACTTC. It translates to CASSTGLAVLYEQYF.

This clone was detected once. V gene TRBV30 combines with J gene TRBJ1-2, with D maybe TRBD1 (6 bases). The CDR3 consists of 14 residues. From germline, CDR1 is GTSNPN and CDR2 SVGIG (reference sequence). Deletions cut 3 bases from V and 4 bases from J, with 15 bases between. The CDR3 loop is CAWRYRERGYGYTF. Written as DNA, the CDR3 is TGTGCCTGGAGGTACAGGGAACGGGGCTATGGCTACACCTTC.

In nucleotides, the CDR3 is TGTGCCAGCAGTTTGGACGTGAGATTCATGGATACGCAGTATTTT. Its translation: CASSLDVRFMDTQYF. The rearrangement links TRBV27 to TRBJ2-3, with D unresolved. The ends were cut back, 3 bases at V and 6 bases at J, with 16 bases in the middle. There are 15 residues in the CDR3. Germline CDR1 is MNHEY and CDR2 is SMNVEV (reference sequence).

V usage is TRBV27 and J usage is TRBJ2-7; D not certain. There are 13 residues in the CDR3. The V gene lost 3 bases and the J gene lost 1 base, with 7 bases spanning the gap. Per the germline V gene, CDR1 is MNHEY and CDR2 is SMNVEV (reference sequence). CDR3: CASSFSGSYEQYF. The CDR3 nucleotides read TGTGCCAGCAGTTTTAGTGGGTCCTACGAGCAGTACTTC.

The V and J genes are TRBV18 and TRBJ2-1, with a tentative D call TRBD1 (6 bases). Germline lookup yields CDR1 KGHSH and CDR2 LQKENI. V lost 3 bases, J lost 2 bases, and 11 bases lay in between. The CDR3 spans 15 residues. The CDR3 sequence: CASSPEQGAYNEQFF. CDR3 DNA sequence: TGTGCCAGCTCACCGGAACAGGGAGCCTACAATGAGCAGTTCTTC.

The chain is built from TRBV28 and TRBJ2-7; TRBD2 agrees at 7 bases. Germline V CDR1 and CDR2: MDHEN, SYDVKM. The CDR3 is 17 amino acids. The junction had 18 bases not matched to a gene; V was cut back by 6 bases and J by 4 bases. CDR3 sequence: CASSPPLGGSGYYEQYF. The CDR3 bases are TGTGCCAGCAGCCCCCCCCTTGGCGGGAGTGGGTATTACGAGCAGTACTTC.

The rearrangement joins TRBV28 to TRBJ1-5; no definite D call. Germline V gene lookup returns CDR1 MDHEN and CDR2 SYDVKM. V was trimmed by 3 bases and J by 0 bases, leaving 6 bases between them. This CDR3 region has 14 residues. The CDR3 here is CASSLRPSNQPQHF. DNA of the CDR3: TGTGCCAGCAGTTTGAGACCTAGCAATCAGCCCCAGCATTTT.

J is TRBJ1-4 and V is TRBV28; TRBD1 matches 12 bases. The CDR3 sequence is 20 residues long. Trimming at V came to 5 bases and at J to 4 bases, leaving 17 bases not matched to a gene. Germline CDR1 reads MDHEN; CDR2 reads SYDVKM. CDR3 in DNA: TGTGCCAGCAGTCCGTATACCGGGACAGGGGGCACCCTCGGTAATGAAAAACTGTTTTTT. This sequence encodes CASSPYTGTGGTLGNEKLFF.

The chain uses TRBV7-2 and TRBJ1-5, with unresolved D. Germline V gene sequence: CDR1 SGHTA, CDR2 FQGNSA. Trimming took off 2 bases at V and 6 bases at J, with 8 bases between the two ends. The CDR3 consists of 13 residues. The CDR3, as DNA: TGTGCCAGCAGCTTACAGAGGTCTCAGCCCCAGCATTTT. Amino acid sequence: CASSLQRSQPQHF.

This chain links TRBV12-3 or TRBV12-4 with TRBJ1-3; D remains ambiguous. There are 13 residues in the CDR3. Trimming shortened V by 5 bases and J by 3 bases, and 8 bases separated the two germline ends. The chain's CDR3 is CASSDLIGNTIYF. The DNA for the CDR3 is TGTGCCAGCAGTGATTTGATTGGAAACACCATATATTTT.

The chain uses TRBV27 and TRBJ1-2; 7 nucleotides align to TRBD1. V was clipped by 6 bases and J by 8 bases; unmatched bases: 9. The germline V gene encodes CDR1 MNHEY and CDR2 SMNVEV (reference sequence). CDR3 length: 13 amino acids. CDR3 region: CASRKTGEGGYTF. CDR3 nucleotides: TGTGCCAGCAGGAAAACAGGGGAGGGCGGCTACACCTTC.

J is TRBJ2-7 and V is TRBV10-1; D tentatively reads TRBD1 or TRBD2 (6 bases each). Trimming removed 0 bases from V and 7 bases from J, with 13 bases in between. In germline, CDR1 is WNHNN, CDR2 SYGVQD (reference sequence). The CDR3 runs 14 residues. This chain's CDR3 is CASSESSEGGEQYF. The CDR3 coding sequence is TGCGCCAGCAGTGAGTCGTCTGAAGGGGGGGAGCAGTACTTC.

This clone has a handful of counts. CDR3 region: CASSSMSGAGNTIYF. CDR3 DNA: TGTGCCAGCAGTTCGATGTCGGGGGCTGGAAACACCATATATTTT. This chain uses TRBV28 with TRBJ1-3, with a tentative D call TRBD1 (5 bases). Germline V CDR1 and CDR2: MDHEN, SYDVKM. This CDR3 spans 15 amino acids. Trimming removed 4 bases from V and 2 bases from J, with 12 bases in between.

The chain combines TRBV7-2 with TRBJ2-1; the match to TRBD2 covers 10 bases. V gave up 6 bases and J gave up 8 bases; unmatched junction bases: 4. Germline CDR1 and CDR2: SGHTA and FQGNSA. The CDR3 loop spans 13 amino acids. The DNA for the CDR3 is TGTGCCAGCAGTCTAGCGGGGGAAGATGAGCAGTTCTTC. It codes for CASSLAGEDEQFF.

In DNA, the CDR3 is TGTGCCATCAGGGGAGACAGGCTCAACTATGGCTACACCTTC. Its translation is CAIRGDRLNYGYTF. This chain uses TRBV10-3 with TRBJ1-2, with D maybe TRBD1 (6 bases). CDR1 and CDR2 from the germline V gene are ENHRY and SYGVKD. V was cut by 6 bases and J by 2 bases, with 13 bases left in between. The CDR3 runs to 14 residues.

The chain couples TRBV6-6 to TRBJ1-1; 7 bases line up with TRBD1. Germline V CDR1 and CDR2: MNHNY, SVGAGI (reference sequence). V trimming: 4 bases; J trimming: 0 bases; junction bases outside the gene matches: 2. CDR3 length: 14 amino acids. CDR3 DNA sequence: TGTGCCAGCAGTTTTGGGACAGTGAACACTGAAGCTTTCTTT. Translated, it gives CASSFGTVNTEAFF.

J is TRBJ2-1 and V is TRBV19, with 9 positions matching TRBD1. V was pared by 8 bases and J by 0 bases, with 5 bases of the junction left unmatched. This CDR3 contains 15 residues. Germline loops: CDR1 LNHDA, CDR2 SQIVND (reference sequence). The DNA for the CDR3 is TGTGCCAGTGGACAGGGGAGTAGCTCCTACAATGAGCAGTTCTTC. As protein: CASGQGSSSYNEQFF.

The chain has TRBV28 and TRBJ2-3; D not certain. Trimming cost V 8 bases and J 4 bases, with 28 bases left between them. Germline CDR1 reads MDHEN; CDR2 reads SYDVKM. The CDR3 consists of 18 residues. CDR3 bases: TGTGCCAGCCTCCCCATAGGCCGGACGGAAGGCAGCGCAGATACGCAGTATTTT. This translates into CASLPIGRTEGSADTQYF.

The gene calls are TRBV5-1 and TRBJ1-2; the D is unclear. The CDR3 spans 14 residues. V dropped 1 base and J dropped 2 bases, with 9 bases sitting between them. In germline, CDR1 is SGHRS, CDR2 YFSETQ. The CDR3 sequence: CASSLLGENYGYTF. CDR3 coding DNA: TGCGCCAGCAGCTTGTTAGGAGAAAACTATGGCTACACCTTC. Full variable domain (outside the CDR3, taken from reference TRBV5-1 and TRBJ1-2): KAGVTQTPRYLIKTRGQQVTLSCSPISGHRSVSWYQQTPGQGLQFLFEYFSETQRNKGNFPGRFSGRQFSNSRSEMNVSTLELGDSALYLCASSLLGENYGYTFGSGTRLTVV.

The chain employs TRBV7-8 and TRBJ2-1; D is perhaps TRBD2 (6 bases). Trimming took off 1 base at V and 1 base at J, with 11 bases between the two ends. The CDR3 runs 16 residues. The germline V gene encodes CDR1 SGHVS and CDR2 FQNEAQ. CDR3 DNA sequence: TGTGCCAGCAGCTTAGGGCGGCTAGCGTCCTACAATGAGCAGTTCTTC. Translated: CASSLGRLASYNEQFF.

The chain joins TRBV28 to TRBJ1-2; 7 nucleotides line up with TRBD1. From germline, CDR1 is MDHEN and CDR2 SYDVKM. The CDR3 consists of 15 residues. Trimming at V came to 5 bases and at J to 7 bases, leaving 13 bases not matched to a gene. This CDR3 is CASSPTQGGHSGYTF. The CDR3 nucleotides read TGTGCCAGCAGTCCCACCCAGGGGGGACACTCTGGCTACACCTTC.

The V gene is TRBV5-6, the J gene TRBJ2-1, with TRBD2 identical over 9 bases. Trimming at V came to 0 bases and at J to 1 base, leaving 2 bases not matched to a gene. Germline CDR1 and CDR2: SGHDT and YYEEEE. The CDR3 has 16 residues. As DNA, the CDR3 is TGTGCCAGCAGCTTGGTGGCGGGGGGGTCCTACAATGAGCAGTTCTTC. Amino acid sequence: CASSLVAGGSYNEQFF.